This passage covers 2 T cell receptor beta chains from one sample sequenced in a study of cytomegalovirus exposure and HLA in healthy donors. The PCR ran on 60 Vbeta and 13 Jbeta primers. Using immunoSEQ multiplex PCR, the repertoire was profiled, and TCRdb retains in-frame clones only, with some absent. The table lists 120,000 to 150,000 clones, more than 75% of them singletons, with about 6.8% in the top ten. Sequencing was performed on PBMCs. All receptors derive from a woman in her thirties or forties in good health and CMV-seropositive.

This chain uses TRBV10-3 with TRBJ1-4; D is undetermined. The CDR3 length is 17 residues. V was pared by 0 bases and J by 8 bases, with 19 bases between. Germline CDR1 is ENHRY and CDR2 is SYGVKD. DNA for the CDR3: TGTGCCATCAGTGAGTCGATGGAGGTTCTAGCCGTAGAAAAACTGTTTTTT. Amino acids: CAISESMEVLAVEKLFF.

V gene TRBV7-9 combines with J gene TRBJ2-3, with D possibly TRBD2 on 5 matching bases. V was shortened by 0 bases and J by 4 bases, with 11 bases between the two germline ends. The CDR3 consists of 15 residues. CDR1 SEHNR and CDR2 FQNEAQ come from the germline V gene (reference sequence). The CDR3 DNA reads TGTGCCAGCAGCTTAGCGGGAGCCGGGGCAGATACGCAGTATTTT. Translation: CASSLAGAGADTQYF.